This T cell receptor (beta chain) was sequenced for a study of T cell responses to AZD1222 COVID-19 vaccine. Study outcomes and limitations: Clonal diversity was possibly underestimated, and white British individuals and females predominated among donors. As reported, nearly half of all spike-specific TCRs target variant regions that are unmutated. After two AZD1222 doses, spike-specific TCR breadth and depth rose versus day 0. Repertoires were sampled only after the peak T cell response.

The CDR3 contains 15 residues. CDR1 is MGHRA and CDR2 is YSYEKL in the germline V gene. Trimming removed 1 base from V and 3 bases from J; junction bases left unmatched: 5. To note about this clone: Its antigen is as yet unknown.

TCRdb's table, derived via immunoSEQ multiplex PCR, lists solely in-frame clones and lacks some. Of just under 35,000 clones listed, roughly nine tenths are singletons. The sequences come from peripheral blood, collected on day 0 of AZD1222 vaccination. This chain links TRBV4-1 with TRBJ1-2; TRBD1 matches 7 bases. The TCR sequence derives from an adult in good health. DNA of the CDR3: TGCGCCAGCAGCCAAGGGCCAGGGGGATACTATGGCTACACCTTC. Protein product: CASSQGPGGYYGYTF.